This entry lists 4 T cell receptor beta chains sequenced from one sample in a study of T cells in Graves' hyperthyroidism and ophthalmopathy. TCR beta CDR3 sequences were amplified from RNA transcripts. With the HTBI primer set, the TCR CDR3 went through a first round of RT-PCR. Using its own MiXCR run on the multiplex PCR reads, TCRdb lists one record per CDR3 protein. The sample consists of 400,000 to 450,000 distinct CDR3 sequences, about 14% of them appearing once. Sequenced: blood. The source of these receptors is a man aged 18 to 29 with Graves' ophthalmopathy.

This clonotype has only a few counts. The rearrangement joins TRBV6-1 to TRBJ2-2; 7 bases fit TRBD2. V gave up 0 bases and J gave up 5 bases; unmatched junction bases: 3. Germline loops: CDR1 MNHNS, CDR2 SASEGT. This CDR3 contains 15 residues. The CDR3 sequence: CASSEAGRGTGELFF. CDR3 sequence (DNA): TGTGCCAGCAGTGAAGCAGGGAGGGGAACCGGGGAGCTGTTTTTT.

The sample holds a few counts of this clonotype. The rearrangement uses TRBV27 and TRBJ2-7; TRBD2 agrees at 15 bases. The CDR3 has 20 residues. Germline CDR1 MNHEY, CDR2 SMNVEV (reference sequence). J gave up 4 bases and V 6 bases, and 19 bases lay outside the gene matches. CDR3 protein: CASRSTGTSGRTAPSYEQYF. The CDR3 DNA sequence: TGTGCCAGCAGATCCACCGGGACTAGCGGGAGGACGGCCCCAAGTTACGAGCAGTACTTC.

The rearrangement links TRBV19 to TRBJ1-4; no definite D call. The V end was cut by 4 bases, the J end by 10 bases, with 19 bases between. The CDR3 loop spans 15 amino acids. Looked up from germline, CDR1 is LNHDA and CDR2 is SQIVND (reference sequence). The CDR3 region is CASSRHTSLEGKLFF. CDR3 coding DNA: TGTGCCAGTAGTAGGCATACCAGCTTGGAGGGAAAACTGTTTTTT.

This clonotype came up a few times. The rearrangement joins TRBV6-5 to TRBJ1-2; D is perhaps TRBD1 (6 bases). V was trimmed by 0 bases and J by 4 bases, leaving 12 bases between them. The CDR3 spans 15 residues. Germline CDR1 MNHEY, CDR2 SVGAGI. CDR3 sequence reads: CASSYSQGRIYGYTF. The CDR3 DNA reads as TGTGCCAGCAGTTACTCGCAGGGGCGCATCTATGGCTACACCTTC.